This TCR beta chain comes out of a study of technical replicates of blood from a handful of donors. The repertoire was sequenced with immunoSEQ multiplex PCR; TCRdb's copy has only in-frame clones and lacks some. The sample lists about 64,000 clones, roughly 90% occurring once. The CDR3 is 17 amino acids. CDR1 and CDR2 from the germline V gene are SGHTA and FQGNSA. The junction had 12 bases not matched to a gene; V was cut back by 4 bases and J by 7 bases. This chain uses TRBV7-2 with TRBJ2-7; TRBD2 agrees at 14 bases. The TCR was taken from a human donor in good health. Some clones in this sample may be carry-over from other donors' samples. Sequencing was carried out using PBMCs. This chain's CDR3 is CASSSGTSGSRGREQYF. The CDR3 DNA reads TGTGCCAGCAGCTCAGGGACTAGCGGGAGCCGAGGGAGGGAGCAGTACTTC.